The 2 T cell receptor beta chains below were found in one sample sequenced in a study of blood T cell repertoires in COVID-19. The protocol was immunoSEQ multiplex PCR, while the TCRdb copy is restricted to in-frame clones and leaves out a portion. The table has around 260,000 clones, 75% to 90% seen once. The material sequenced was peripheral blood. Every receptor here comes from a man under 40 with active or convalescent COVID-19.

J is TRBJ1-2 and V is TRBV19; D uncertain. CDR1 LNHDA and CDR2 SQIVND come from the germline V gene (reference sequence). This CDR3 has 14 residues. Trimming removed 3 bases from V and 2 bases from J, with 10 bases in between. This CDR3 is CASSMVTVNYGYTF. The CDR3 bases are TGTGCCAGTAGTATGGTCACGGTGAACTATGGCTACACCTTC.

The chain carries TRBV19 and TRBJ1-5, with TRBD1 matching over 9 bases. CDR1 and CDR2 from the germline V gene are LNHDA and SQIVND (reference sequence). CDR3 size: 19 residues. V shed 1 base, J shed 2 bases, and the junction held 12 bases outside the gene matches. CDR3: CASSIGSRDRVRGNQPQHF. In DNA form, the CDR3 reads TGTGCCAGTAGTATAGGGTCCCGGGACAGGGTAAGGGGCAATCAGCCCCAGCATTTT.